These 32 T cell receptor beta chains were all obtained from the same sample, sequenced in a study of OX40 agonist ivuxolimab in advanced cancers. Using immunoSEQ multiplex PCR, the repertoire was profiled, and TCRdb retains in-frame clones only, with some absent. The sample contains about 69,000 clones, approximately 90% of which appear only once. The sample was CD4+ or CD8+ T cells sorted from blood, taken in a trial of the OX40 agonist ivuxolimab. The receptors derive from an adult with an advanced solid tumor such as melanoma, head and neck, liver or kidney cancer.

This clone has only a few counts. The chain recombines TRBV28 with TRBJ2-7, with no clear D. This CDR3 spans 15 amino acids. The ends were cut back, 4 bases at V and 5 bases at J, with 18 bases in the middle. CDR1 and CDR2 (germline): MDHEN, SYDVKM. The CDR3 loop reads CASSSLPRGAHEQYF. CDR3 nucleotides: TGTGCCAGCAGTTCCCTACCCCGAGGAGCCCACGAGCAGTACTTC.

V usage is TRBV5-4 and J usage is TRBJ1-6; 9 bases agree with TRBD1. The junction had 5 bases not matched to a gene; V was cut back by 3 bases and J by 1 base. This CDR3 is 17 amino acids long. Germline CDR1 SGHNT, CDR2 YYREEE (reference sequence). Here the CDR3 DNA reads TGTGCCAGCAGCTCCGGGACAGGGAGGTCCTATAATTCACCCCTCCACTTT. Translating it yields CASSSGTGRSYNSPLHF. Supplemented by reference TRBV5-4 and TRBJ1-6, the full variable domain reads ETGVTQSPTHLIKTRGQQVTLRCSSQSGHNTVSWYQQALGQGPQFIFQYYREEENGRGNFPPRFSGLQFPNYSSELNVNALELDDSALYLCASSSGTGRSYNSPLHFGNGTRLTVT.

The rearrangement links TRBV11-2 to TRBJ1-1, with 12 bases lining up with TRBD1. CDR3 length: 14 residues. V gave up 5 bases and J gave up 6 bases; unmatched junction bases: 4. From germline, CDR1 is SGHAT and CDR2 FQNNGV. The CDR3 region is CASSVGQGASEAFF. As DNA, the CDR3 is TGTGCCAGCAGCGTGGGACAGGGGGCATCTGAAGCTTTCTTT. Full variable domain (remainder filled in from reference TRBV11-2 and TRBJ1-1): EAGVAQSPRYKIIEKRQSVAFWCNPISGHATLYWYQQILGQGPKLLIQFQNNGVVDDSQLPKDRFSAERLKGVDSTLKIQPAKLEDSAVYLCASSVGQGASEAFFGQGTRLTVV.

V usage is TRBV27 and J usage is TRBJ2-5; the D gene is possibly TRBD2 (5 bases). The CDR3 runs to 14 residues. V was cut by 3 bases and J by 1 base, with 9 bases left in between. Germline assignment: CDR1 MNHEY and CDR2 SMNVEV (reference sequence). Here the CDR3 DNA reads TGTGCCAGCAGTTTCGGAGGAATCCAAGAGACCCAGTACTTC. Its protein product is CASSFGGIQETQYF.

This chain uses TRBV11-2 with TRBJ1-6; D perhaps matches TRBD1 (6 bases). The CDR3 is made up of 13 amino acids. The V gene lost 1 base and the J gene lost 12 bases, with 10 bases spanning the gap. Germline loops: CDR1 SGHAT, CDR2 FQNNGV. The CDR3 DNA reads as TGTGCCAGCAGCTTAGGACAGGCAGAACCCCTCCACTTT. Its translation is CASSLGQAEPLHF.

In its sample, this clone was seen a few times. This chain connects TRBV7-9 to TRBJ2-1; D is unclear. The CDR3 has 13 amino acids. V was trimmed by 5 bases and J by 8 bases, leaving 13 bases between them. Looked up from germline, CDR1 is SEHNR and CDR2 is FQNEAQ (reference sequence). In DNA form, the CDR3 reads TGTGCCAGCAGCCCGTGGGCAGTGGATGAGCAGTTCTTC. It encodes CASSPWAVDEQFF.

This chain joins TRBV29-1 and TRBJ1-2, with D maybe TRBD1 (6 bases). Trimming removed 3 bases at V and 8 bases at J, with 7 bases between. Germline CDR1 and CDR2: SQVTM and ANQGSEA. The CDR3 is 10 residues long. The CDR3 protein is CSVDRGGYTF. As DNA, the CDR3 is TGCAGCGTTGACAGGGGAGGCTACACCTTC.

J is TRBJ1-1 and V is TRBV7-2; D is perhaps TRBD1 (5 bases). The V gene's germline CDR1 is SGHTA and CDR2 FQGNSA. With 2 bases removed from V and 8 bases from J, the gap between germline ends came to 15 bases. The CDR3 covers 14 residues. CDR3 in DNA: TGTGCCAGCAGCTTAAGGATGTCGAGGACAGAAGCTTTCTTT. It yields the protein CASSLRMSRTEAFF.

J is TRBJ1-2 and V is TRBV28, with D unclear. This CDR3 has 12 residues. V was clipped by 4 bases and J by 4 bases, with 7 bases between them. Germline V CDR1 and CDR2: MDHEN, SYDVKM. The CDR3 coding sequence is TGTGCCAGCAGTTGGGGATCCTATGGCTACACCTTC. Translation gives CASSWGSYGYTF.

The V call is TRBV5-5, the J call TRBJ1-4; TRBD1 is a possible D gene (5 bases). Deletions cut 7 bases from V and 2 bases from J, with 15 bases between. Germline V lookup: CDR1 SGHKS, CDR2 YYEKEE (reference sequence). The CDR3 loop spans 15 amino acids. In nucleotides, the CDR3 is TGTGCCAGCGGCGCCGCAGGGTTCACTAATGAAAAACTGTTTTTT. Residues: CASGAAGFTNEKLFF.

The chain combines TRBV7-9 with TRBJ1-1; TRBD1 is a possible D gene (6 bases). The germline gives CDR1 SEHNR, CDR2 FQNEAQ (reference sequence). This CDR3 has 15 amino acids. V was trimmed by 11 bases and J by 0 bases, leaving 19 bases between them. CDR3 coding DNA: TGTGCCGCCTTTTCAGGGGCGGATTTGAACACTGAAGCTTTCTTT. It codes for CAAFSGADLNTEAFF.

This chain links TRBV28 with TRBJ2-7; 7 nucleotides match TRBD1. The CDR3 contains 13 residues. With 10 bases clipped from V and 2 bases from J, the junction kept 8 bases outside the gene matches. Germline V gene sequence: CDR1 MDHEN, CDR2 SYDVKM. CDR3 loop: CATHKGAPYEQYF. CDR3 DNA: TGTGCCACCCACAAGGGGGCCCCCTACGAGCAGTACTTC.

This sequence joins TRBV28 and TRBJ2-5; TRBD2 might be the D (6 bases). Trimming pared 1 base from V and 6 bases from J, leaving 15 bases between. Per germline, CDR1 MDHEN and CDR2 SYDVKM. This CDR3 spans 15 amino acids. The chain's CDR3 is CASSLSMRGKKTQYF. The CDR3 nucleotides are TGTGCCAGCAGTTTATCCATGCGGGGTAAAAAGACCCAGTACTTC. Together with reference TRBV28 and TRBJ2-5, the CDR3 gives the full variable domain: DVKVTQSSRYLVKRTGEKVFLECVQDMDHENMFWYRQDPGLGLRLIYFSYDVKMKEKGDIPEGYSVSREKKERFSLILESASTNQTSMYLCASSLSMRGKKTQYFGPGTRLLVL.

This clone has a handful of counts. The V and J genes are TRBV7-6 and TRBJ1-1; D uncertain. The CDR3 covers 13 residues. Trimming removed 5 bases at V and 5 bases at J, with 12 bases between. The V gene's germline CDR1 is SGHVS and CDR2 FNYEAQ. This chain's CDR3 is CASSLTGVTEAFF. CDR3 sequence (DNA): TGTGCCAGCAGCCTGACCGGGGTGACTGAAGCTTTCTTT. The whole variable domain, filled in from reference TRBV7-6 and TRBJ1-1, reads GAGVSQSPRYKVTKRGQDVALRCDPISGHVSLYWYRQALGQGPEFLTYFNYEAQQDKSGLPNDRFSAERPEGSISTLTIQRTEQRDSAMYRCASSLTGVTEAFFGQGTRLTVV.

V gene TRBV10-1 combines with J gene TRBJ2-7, with TRBD2 identical over 9 bases. The CDR3 is 16 residues long. The junction had 11 bases not matched to a gene; V was cut back by 2 bases and J by 6 bases. The germline V gene encodes CDR1 WNHNN and CDR2 SYGVQD (reference sequence). CDR3 protein: CASSEIRASGNFEQYF. DNA for the CDR3: TGCGCCAGCAGTGAGATCCGGGCTAGCGGGAATTTCGAGCAGTACTTC.

V usage is TRBV9 and J usage is TRBJ2-1, with a possible D match to TRBD2 (6 bases). V gave up 3 bases and J gave up 2 bases, with 12 bases separating them. Germline CDR1 reads SGDLS; CDR2 reads YYNGEE. The CDR3 extends over 15 amino acids. The CDR3 protein is CASSGRDLPYNEQFF. Here the CDR3 DNA reads TGTGCCAGCAGCGGCCGGGACTTGCCCTACAATGAGCAGTTCTTC.

V gene TRBV6-5 combines with J gene TRBJ1-1; D is uncertain. CDR1 and CDR2 (germline): MNHEY, SVGAGI. V was trimmed by 2 bases and J by 5 bases, leaving 12 bases between them. The CDR3 contains 14 residues. CDR3 nucleotide sequence: TGTGCCAGCAGTTACACGAGGGCAGGAACTGAAGCTTTCTTT. Protein sequence: CASSYTRAGTEAFF.

This rearrangement joins TRBV5-4 to TRBJ2-7; tentatively, D is TRBD1 (5 bases). Germline V gives CDR1 SGHNT, CDR2 YYREEE (reference sequence). The CDR3 runs 14 residues. Trimming removed 1 base at V and 2 bases at J, with 10 bases between. The CDR3 DNA follows: TGTGCCAGCAGCTTGAACCCAGGGCCCTACGAGCAGTACTTC. This translates into CASSLNPGPYEQYF.

V is TRBV15 and J is TRBJ2-3; 16 bases are a match to TRBD2. The V gene end was trimmed by 2 bases and the J gene end by 5 bases; junction bases not matched to a gene: 7. The CDR3 contains 18 residues. In germline, CDR1 is LNHNV, CDR2 YYDKDF (reference sequence). The CDR3 nucleotides are TGTGCCACCAGCAGAACCGGGACTAGCGGGAGGGCCATAGATACGCAGTATTTT. Translated, it gives CATSRTGTSGRAIDTQYF. The full variable domain, completed using reference TRBV15 and TRBJ2-3, is DAMVIQNPRYQVTQFGKPVTLSCSQTLNHNVMYWYQQKSSQAPKLLFHYYDKDFNNEADTPDNFQSRRPNTSFCFLDIRSPGLGDTAMYLCATSRTGTSGRAIDTQYFGPGTRLTVL.

A few counts support this clone. The chain recombines TRBV5-1 with TRBJ2-5; D unresolved. V was shortened by 0 bases and J by 3 bases, with 21 bases between the two germline ends. The CDR3 spans 18 residues. CDR1 SGHRS and CDR2 YFSETQ come from the germline V gene. CDR3 sequence reads: CASSLGLFQSQAKETQYF. DNA of the CDR3: TGCGCCAGCAGCTTGGGGCTTTTCCAATCCCAAGCTAAAGAGACCCAGTACTTC. The full variable domain, completed using reference TRBV5-1 and TRBJ2-5, is KAGVTQTPRYLIKTRGQQVTLSCSPISGHRSVSWYQQTPGQGLQFLFEYFSETQRNKGNFPGRFSGRQFSNSRSEMNVSTLELGDSALYLCASSLGLFQSQAKETQYFGPGTRLLVL.

The rearrangement links TRBV7-2 to TRBJ2-5; the match to TRBD1 covers 9 bases. The V segment lost 1 base and the J segment 4 bases; nucleotides outside the gene matches: 4. The CDR3 is made up of 15 amino acids. Germline V CDR1 and CDR2: SGHTA, FQGNSA. The CDR3 protein is CASSLVVDRGETQYF. CDR3 nucleotide sequence: TGTGCCAGCAGCTTAGTGGTGGACAGGGGAGAGACCCAGTACTTC.

The V call is TRBV28, the J call TRBJ2-1; D ambiguous. Trimming cost V 11 bases and J 0 bases, with 11 bases left between them. This CDR3 contains 13 residues. Germline V CDR1 and CDR2: MDHEN, SYDVKM. The CDR3 DNA follows: TGTGCCGCCACTACGAGCTCCTACAATGAGCAGTTCTTC. Encoded protein: CAATTSSYNEQFF.

V gene TRBV19 combines with J gene TRBJ2-5; D assignment may be TRBD1 or TRBD2 (5 bases each). CDR1 LNHDA and CDR2 SQIVND come from the germline V gene (reference sequence). The V end lost 4 bases, the J end lost 1 base, and 16 bases lay between the germline ends. CDR3 length equals 16 residues. The CDR3 coding sequence is TGTGCCAGTAGTAAGGGACGGAGTTCCTTCCAAGAGACCCAGTACTTC. Translating gives CASSKGRSSFQETQYF.

CDR3 amino acids: CASSVGLLLTDTQYF. CDR3 coding DNA: TGTGCCAGCAGCGTGGGACTACTTCTCACAGATACGCAGTATTTT. The genes are TRBV7-9 and TRBJ2-3, with TRBD2 identical over 7 bases. With 5 bases clipped from V and 2 bases from J, the junction kept 7 bases outside the gene matches. The CDR3 runs to 15 residues. Germline-derived CDR1 and CDR2 are SEHNR and FQNEAQ (reference sequence). Full variable domain (missing parts from reference TRBV7-9 and TRBJ2-3): DTGVSQNPRHKITKRGQNVTFRCDPISEHNRLYWYRQTLGQGPEFLTYFQNEAQLEKSRLLSDRFSAERPKGSFSTLEIQRTEQGDSAMYLCASSVGLLLTDTQYFGPGTRLTVL.

The chain carries TRBV18 and TRBJ1-3, with a tentative D call TRBD1 (5 bases). With 3 bases removed from V and 0 bases from J, the gap between germline ends came to 15 bases. Germline V lookup: CDR1 KGHSH, CDR2 LQKENI. The CDR3 is 17 residues long. This chain's CDR3 is CASSPAKGTSSGNTIYF. DNA of the CDR3: TGTGCCAGCTCACCGGCCAAGGGGACCTCCTCTGGAAACACCATATATTTT.

This chain uses TRBV7-9 with TRBJ1-4; unclear D gene. The V gene lost 1 base and the J gene lost 0 bases, with 9 bases spanning the gap. Germline V lookup: CDR1 SEHNR, CDR2 FQNEAQ (reference sequence). The CDR3 is 16 residues long. CDR3 in DNA: TGTGCCAGCAGCTTAGGGGCAGTGTCAACTAATGAAAAACTGTTTTTT. It encodes CASSLGAVSTNEKLFF.

The rearrangement uses TRBV4-2 and TRBJ1-5; a weak D match, TRBD1 (5 bases). This CDR3 spans 15 amino acids. Trimming pared 0 bases from V and 7 bases from J, leaving 13 bases between. Germline V gives CDR1 LGHNA, CDR2 YNFKEQ. CDR3 bases: TGTGCCAGCAGCCAAGATAGGCAGGGAAGGCAGCCCCAGCATTTT. Residues: CASSQDRQGRQPQHF.

The genes are TRBV23-1 and TRBJ1-4, with D possibly TRBD1 on 6 matching bases. TRBV23-1 has ORF status, its function being uncertain. Trimming cost V 5 bases and J 6 bases, with 13 bases left between them. CDR3 length equals 14 residues. The CDR3: CASSVQGLDEKLFF. The CDR3 DNA reads TGCGCCAGCAGTGTACAGGGTTTGGATGAAAAACTGTTTTTT.

Comments on this clone: One end of the junction is discordant with germline, which a read error may explain. The J gene is TRBJ2-3, the V gene TRBV5-1, with D uncertain. The CDR3 sequence is 13 residues long. The germline V gene has CDR1 SGHRS and CDR2 YFSETQ. CDR3 DNA: TGTGCCAGCAGCTTTTACAGCACAGATACGCAGTATTTT. Translation: CASSFYSTDTQYF.

The rearrangement joins TRBV14 to TRBJ1-1; 7 bases line up with TRBD1. J lost 4 bases, V lost 4 bases, and 6 bases had no gene match. This CDR3 is built from 14 residues. CDR1 is SGHDN, CDR2 FVKESK, per germline. The CDR3 region has the DNA TGTGCCAGCAGCCTACAGGGGCGGGTCACTGAAGCTTTCTTT. The encoded protein is CASSLQGRVTEAFF.

The chain carries TRBV2 and TRBJ2-5; 10 bases agree with TRBD2. Germline loops: CDR1 SNHLY, CDR2 FYNNEI. V lost 8 bases, J lost 7 bases, and 13 bases stayed unmatched. The CDR3 has 15 amino acids. This CDR3 reads CASRRTSGTSWTQYF. In DNA, the CDR3 is TGTGCCAGCCGCCGGACTAGCGGTACCTCATGGACCCAGTACTTC. The complete variable domain, with remaining parts taken from reference TRBV2 and TRBJ2-5, reads EPEVTQTPSHQVTQMGQEVILRCVPISNHLYFYWYRQILGQKVEFLVSFYNNEISEKSEIFDDQFSVERPDGSNFTLKIRSTKLEDSAMYFCASRRTSGTSWTQYFGPGTRLLVL.

This clone was observed a few times. The chain links TRBV6-6 to TRBJ1-1; TRBD1 might be the D (6 bases). Trimming removed 6 bases from V and 1 base from J, with 6 bases in between. Germline loops: CDR1 MNHNY, CDR2 SVGAGI (reference sequence). CDR3 length: 12 residues. In nucleotides, the CDR3 is TGTGCCAGCAGGGGACAGAACACTGAAGCTTTCTTT. As protein: CASRGQNTEAFF.